These 21 T cell receptor beta chains were all obtained from the same sample, sequenced in a study of blood T cell repertoires in COVID-19. Generated by immunoSEQ multiplex PCR, the TCRdb table keeps only in-frame clones and is missing some. The sample yields some 160,000 clones, around 76% seen once. Sequenced sample: peripheral blood. These receptors originate from a man between 60 and 75 years old with acute or convalescent COVID-19.

There are a few counts of this clone. The chain carries TRBV6-5 and TRBJ2-3; the D is unclear. The CDR3 has 14 amino acids. The germline CDR1 and CDR2 sequences are MNHEY and SVGAGI. The ends were cut back, 5 bases at V and 0 bases at J, with 9 bases in the middle. CDR3 in DNA: TGTGCCAGCAGTCCCCTAGTTAGCACAGATACGCAGTATTTT. Translation: CASSPLVSTDTQYF.

The rearrangement links TRBV18 to TRBJ2-4; 12 positions match TRBD2. Germline CDR1 reads KGHSH; CDR2 reads LQKENI. The J segment lost 2 bases and the V segment lost 4 bases, leaving 9 bases of the junction unmatched. This CDR3 is built from 18 residues. CDR3 sequence (DNA): TGTGCCAGCTCACGTGAACTAGCGGGAGGTAGATCCAAAAACATTCAGTACTTC. Translated, it gives CASSRELAGGRSKNIQYF.

This rearrangement joins TRBV7-9 to TRBJ2-5; 7 positions match TRBD2. This CDR3 comprises 15 residues. Germline values: CDR1 SEHNR, CDR2 FQNEAQ (reference sequence). Germline trimming cut 5 bases from V and 5 bases from J; bases unmatched to any gene: 11. CDR3 DNA sequence: TGTGCCAGCAGCCCGGGGAGGGGATCCGTGGAGACCCAGTACTTC. Its protein product is CASSPGRGSVETQYF.

The chain has TRBV6-5 and TRBJ2-7, with TRBD2 matching over 8 bases. V lost 0 bases, J lost 3 bases, and 4 bases stayed unmatched. There are 15 residues in the CDR3. Per the germline V gene, CDR1 is MNHEY and CDR2 is SVGAGI. CDR3 protein: CASSYSGTRYYEQYF. In DNA form, the CDR3 reads TGTGCCAGCAGTTACTCGGGGACTAGATACTACGAGCAGTACTTC.

This CDR3 reads CASSDGAGRLEQYF. The CDR3 nucleotides are TGTGCCAGCAGCGATGGGGCTGGACGGTTGGAGCAGTACTTC. The chain combines TRBV11-2 with TRBJ2-7, with D perhaps TRBD1 (5 bases). CDR3 length equals 14 residues. In germline, CDR1 is SGHAT, CDR2 FQNNGV. Trimming left V 5 bases short and J 7 bases short, with 18 bases between.

The chain is built from TRBV5-1 and TRBJ2-1, with 9 bases lining up with TRBD1. V lost 1 base and J lost 4; bases outside the gene matches: 6. This CDR3 comprises 16 residues. Looked up from germline, CDR1 is SGHRS and CDR2 is YFSETQ. CDR3 region: CASSLSLGTGYNEQFF. The CDR3 DNA follows: TGCGCCAGCAGCTTGTCTCTCGGGACAGGGTACAATGAGCAGTTCTTC.

The chain combines TRBV7-9 with TRBJ2-2, with TRBD2 identical over 7 bases. The CDR3 is 15 amino acids. V gave up 3 bases and J gave up 2 bases; unmatched junction bases: 3. Germline V gene data show CDR1 as SEHNR and CDR2 as FQNEAQ (reference sequence). Here the CDR3 reads CASSLGEGNTGELFF. CDR3 DNA: TGTGCCAGCAGCTTGGGGGAGGGCAACACCGGGGAGCTGTTTTTT.

This sequence joins TRBV6-4 and TRBJ2-1; 12 bases are a match to TRBD2. Germline assignment: CDR1 MRHNA and CDR2 SNTAGT. Trimming took 0 bases from V and 8 from J; bases not matched to a gene: 8. The CDR3 runs 17 residues. The CDR3 reads CASSDSGLAGGGDEQFF. The CDR3 DNA follows: TGTGCCAGCAGTGACTCGGGTCTAGCGGGAGGGGGAGATGAGCAGTTCTTC.

The gene calls are TRBV6-5 and TRBJ1-6; D uncertain. The V and J ends lost 0 bases and 9 bases respectively, with 9 bases between them. Germline-derived CDR1 and CDR2 are MNHEY and SVGAGI. This CDR3 is built from 14 residues. DNA of the CDR3: TGTGCCAGCAGTTACTCACGACTGAGTTCACCCCTCCACTTT. This sequence encodes CASSYSRLSSPLHF.

The CDR3 bases are TGTGCCAGCAGTGACTGGGACAGCCCCCGAGAGACCCAGTACTTC. Its translation is CASSDWDSPRETQYF. The chain has TRBV28 and TRBJ2-5, with 7 bases matching TRBD1. The CDR3 covers 15 residues. The V and J ends lost 5 bases and 4 bases, in that order; junction bases with no gene match: 10. Germline lookup yields CDR1 MDHEN and CDR2 SYDVKM. The variable domain in full, with the rest retrieved from reference TRBV28 and TRBJ2-5, is DVKVTQSSRYLVKRTGEKVFLECVQDMDHENMFWYRQDPGLGLRLIYFSYDVKMKEKGDIPEGYSVSREKKERFSLILESASTNQTSMYLCASSDWDSPRETQYFGPGTRLLVL.

This chain links TRBV6-2 or TRBV6-3 with TRBJ2-5; D possibly corresponds to TRBD2 (6 bases). The CDR3 covers 13 residues. The germline gives CDR1 MNHEY, CDR2 SVGEGT. Between the trimmed V and J ends, which lost 5 bases and 5 bases, there was a span of 12 bases. In DNA form, the CDR3 reads TGTGCCAGCAGTGGGACTGCTCCGGAGACCCAGTACTTC. This encodes CASSGTAPETQYF.

This chain joins TRBV5-1 and TRBJ2-2; maybe TRBD1 (6 bases). The CDR3 sequence is 13 residues long. Trimming removed 0 bases from V and 6 bases from J, with 6 bases in between. Looked up from germline, CDR1 is SGHRS and CDR2 is YFSETQ. The CDR3 reads CASSLEGAGELFF. The CDR3 DNA reads TGCGCCAGCAGCTTGGAGGGGGCCGGGGAGCTGTTTTTT.

This chain connects TRBV4-2 to TRBJ2-7; the D gene is possibly TRBD1 (6 bases). The CDR3 runs 15 residues. V was cut by 0 bases and J by 4 bases, with 13 bases left in between. Germline CDR1 reads LGHNA; CDR2 reads YNFKEQ. This CDR3 reads CASSQDITGKYEQYF. CDR3 nucleotides: TGTGCCAGCAGCCAAGATATAACAGGGAAGTACGAGCAGTACTTC.

This clone was counted at least ten times. The V and J genes are TRBV3-1 (or the pseudogene TRBV3-2) and TRBJ2-7; a weak D match, TRBD2 (7 bases). CDR3 length: 16 residues. Germline V gene sequence: CDR1 LGHDT, CDR2 YNNKEL (reference sequence). Trimming left V 4 bases short and J 0 bases short, with 16 bases between. DNA for the CDR3: TGTGCCAGCAGCCCCCTAGGGGGGGGCCCCTCCTACGAGCAGTACTTC. Protein: CASSPLGGGPSYEQYF.

The chain joins TRBV28 to TRBJ2-2, with 13 bases that match TRBD2. V was clipped by 8 bases and J by 8 bases; unmatched bases: 5. This CDR3 has 14 amino acids. CDR1 is MDHEN and CDR2 is SYDVKM in the germline V gene. The CDR3 DNA follows: TGTGCCAGCCGTGGGACTAGCGGGGTAGGGGAGCTGTTTTTT. It is translated as CASRGTSGVGELFF. Together with reference TRBV28 and TRBJ2-2, the CDR3 gives the full variable domain: DVKVTQSSRYLVKRTGEKVFLECVQDMDHENMFWYRQDPGLGLRLIYFSYDVKMKEKGDIPEGYSVSREKKERFSLILESASTNQTSMYLCASRGTSGVGELFFGEGSRLTVL.

The sample holds one count of this clone. CDR3 in DNA: TGTGCCAGCAGCCCCCGCCCGGGAGAGACCCAGTACTTC. Protein sequence: CASSPRPGETQYF. The genes are TRBV11-3 and TRBJ2-5; D remains unclear. This CDR3 is 13 amino acids long. The ends were cut back, 5 bases at V and 4 bases at J, with 11 bases in the middle. Per germline, CDR1 SGHNT and CDR2 YENEEA.

The CDR3 DNA follows: TGTGCCAGCACGTCCGGGACCGGGGAGCTGTTTTTT. Encoded protein: CASTSGTGELFF. V and J are TRBV6-5 and TRBJ2-2; D is ambiguous. The CDR3 has 12 residues. CDR1 MNHEY and CDR2 SVGAGI come from the germline V gene. V lost 7 bases and J lost 5, with 8 bases in between.

J is TRBJ2-2 and V is TRBV3-1 (or the pseudogene TRBV3-2); 10 bases are shared with TRBD2. V lost 4 bases and J lost 4; bases outside the gene matches: 9. The CDR3 is 17 residues long. The germline gives CDR1 LGHDT, CDR2 YNNKEL (reference sequence). CDR3 region: CASSRLAGGEGTGELFF. The CDR3, as DNA: TGTGCCAGCAGCCGTTTAGCGGGAGGTGAAGGCACCGGGGAGCTGTTTTTT.

The chain has TRBV18 and TRBJ2-7; 8 bases line up with TRBD1. The V and J ends lost 0 bases and 0 bases, in that order; junction bases with no gene match: 4. Germline V gives CDR1 KGHSH, CDR2 LQKENI. The CDR3 runs 16 residues. Written as DNA, the CDR3 is TGTGCCAGCTCACCACCGGGACAGGTTACCTCCTACGAGCAGTACTTC. This sequence encodes CASSPPGQVTSYEQYF. The variable domain in full, with the rest retrieved from reference TRBV18 and TRBJ2-7, is NAGVMQNPRHLVRRRGQEARLRCSPMKGHSHVYWYRQLPEEGLKFMVYLQKENIIDESGMPKERFSAEFPKEGPSILRIQQVVRGDSAAYFCASSPPGQVTSYEQYFGPGTRLTVT.

The rearrangement uses TRBV2 and TRBJ2-3; D not certain. Trimming pared 6 bases from V and 0 bases from J, leaving 10 bases between. From germline, CDR1 is SNHLY and CDR2 FYNNEI. The CDR3 runs 14 residues. In nucleotides, the CDR3 is TGTGCCAGCAGGAGGTCGATCAGCACAGATACGCAGTATTTT. As protein: CASRRSISTDTQYF.

The chain combines TRBV30 with TRBJ1-5; D is possibly TRBD1 (5 bases). The length of the CDR3 is 13 residues. Per the germline V gene, CDR1 is GTSNPN and CDR2 is SVGIG (reference sequence). V lost 2 bases and J lost 6, with 11 bases in between. This CDR3 reads CAWSFGGSQPQHF. The DNA of the CDR3 is TGTGCCTGGAGTTTTGGGGGGTCTCAGCCCCAGCATTTT.